The rows below give T cell receptor beta chains drawn from one sample of a study of shared clonotypes between healthy human individuals. Produced via immunoSEQ multiplex PCR; TCRdb's table is partial and in-frame only. Of 2 million to 2.5 million clones listed, less than 95% are singletons. The specimen sequenced was naive CD8+ T cells sorted from blood. These receptors originate from a man aged 18 to 29 in good health. Each CDR3 is given with its conserved first and last residue. Fields, in order: J gene, D gene, clone size, V gene, CDR3 DNA, CDR3 protein. The D gene is left open where the match is weak. Expanded clones are given a class, and other clones once, few, many or no size at all.

TRBJ1-2 . . TRBV2 TGTGCCAGCAGTGAAGGGTTTGCAGGATCTAACTATGGCTACACCTTC CASSEGFAGSNYGYTF
TRBJ2-3 . . TRBV28 TGTGCCAGCAGTTCTCCGGCAGGGGCAGGGACAGATACGCAGTATTTT CASSSPAGAGTDTQYF
TRBJ1-1 . . TRBV7-9 TGTGCCAGCAGTCTCGCACAGGGCACGAACACTGAAGCTTTCTTT CASSLAQGTNTEAFF
TRBJ2-3 TRBD2 . TRBV4-1 TGCGCCAGCAGCGGGAGCGGGGACCCTAGCACAGATACGCAGTATTTT CASSGSGDPSTDTQYF
TRBJ2-7 TRBD1 . TRBV30 TGTGCCTGGAGCGGACAGGGGCCATCCTACGAGCAGTACTTC CAWSGQGPSYEQYF
TRBJ2-3 . . TRBV5-1 TGCGCCAGCACAGAACGGGCCCCGAGGGATACGCAGTATTTT CASTERAPRDTQYF
TRBJ1-3 . . TRBV13 TGTGCCAGCAGCCCGCGGAATGGCAACACCATATATTTT CASSPRNGNTIYF
TRBJ2-2 . . TRBV6-5 TGTGCCAGCAGTTACTCGCGTGGGGAGCTGTTTTTT CASSYSRGELFF
TRBJ2-7 TRBD2 . TRBV7-9 TGTGCCAGCAGCCTAGCGGACTACGAGCAGTACTTC CASSLADYEQYF
TRBJ2-7 TRBD1 . TRBV7-6 TGTGCCAGCAGCTACCGACAGGGGTGGTACGAGCAGTACTTC CASSYRQGWYEQYF
TRBJ2-7 . . TRBV7-9 TGTGCCAGCAGCCTATCCGGGGAGTACGAGCAGTACTTC CASSLSGEYEQYF
TRBJ1-1 . . TRBV9 TGTGCCAGCAGCGTAGAGGGAGACATGAACACTGAAGCTTTCTTT CASSVEGDMNTEAFF
TRBJ2-2 . few TRBV11-2 TGTGCCAGCAGCTTACACACCGGGGAGCTGTTTTTT CASSLHTGELFF
TRBJ2-7 TRBD1 . TRBV27 TGTGCCAGCAGTTTAACAGGGGTTGGCTACGAGCAGTACTTC CASSLTGVGYEQYF
TRBJ2-2 TRBD1 . TRBV7-9 TGTGCCAGCAGCTACACCCCGGGACAGCACCGGGAGCTGTTTTTT CASSYTPGQHRELFF
TRBJ1-5 TRBD1 . TRBV2 TGTGCCAGCAGAGGACAGGAAAACAATCAGCCCCAGCATTTT CASRGQENNQPQHF
TRBJ2-7 TRBD2 . TRBV7-8 TGTGCCAGCAGCTTGCCCCAGTTAGCGGGAAGTGGCCACGAGCAGTACTTC CASSLPQLAGSGHEQYF
TRBJ1-2 . . TRBV6-1 TGTGCCAGCAGTGAAGGGGCGGGGTCGGGCTATGGCTACACCTTC CASSEGAGSGYGYTF
TRBJ2-3 . . TRBV7-9 TGTGCCAGCAGTGGGGGAACAGATACGCAGTATTTT CASSGGTDTQYF
TRBJ1-5 . . TRBV19 TGTGCCAGTATCCAGCAGGGAAAATATAGCAATCAGCCCCAGCATTTT CASIQQGKYSNQPQHF
TRBJ1-1 . . TRBV9 TGTGCCAGCAGCGTAAACGGGGCAGGAGACACTGAAGCTTTCTTT CASSVNGAGDTEAFF
TRBJ1-5 . once TRBV4-2 TGTGCCAGCAGCCAAGAATTCGCCGCCTCGGGGCCCCAGCATTTT CASSQEFAASGPQHF
TRBJ2-3 TRBD1 once TRBV11-3 TGTGCCAGCAGCTCCTACGGACAGGGGGGCTGCACAGATACGCAGTATTTT CASSSYGQGGCTDTQYF
TRBJ1-1 . . TRBV5-4 TGTGCCAGCACTAATATGAACACTGAAGCTTTCTTT CASTNMNTEAFF
TRBJ1-1 . . TRBV9 TGTGCCAGCAGCGTAGAGGGCGGGGAAGCTTTCTTT CASSVEGGEAFF
TRBJ1-1 . . TRBV6-6 TGTGCCAGCAGTTACGAGTGGCAGGGCACTGAAGCTTTCTTT CASSYEWQGTEAFF
TRBJ2-5 TRBD2 . TRBV6-1 TGTGCCAGCAGTGAAGTAGCGGGAGTCAGAGAGACCCAGTACTTC CASSEVAGVRETQYF
TRBJ2-7 TRBD2 . TRBV15 TGTGCCACCAGCGCCGGGACTAGCGGCTACGAGCAGTACTTC CATSAGTSGYEQYF
TRBJ2-7 . once TRBV6-5 TGTGCCAGCAGTTACTCGAGTCGACTAGGGTCCTACGAGCAGTACTTC CASSYSSRLGSYEQYF
TRBJ1-6 . few TRBV5-6 TGTGCCAGCAGCTTTGGTCAGGACTATAATTCACCCCTCCACTTT CASSFGQDYNSPLHF
TRBJ1-1 . . TRBV30 TGTGCCTGGAGCTGGCAGTTGAACACTGAAGCTTTCTTT CAWSWQLNTEAFF
TRBJ2-7 TRBD2 . TRBV27 TGTGCCAGCAGTTTTAGCGGGAGAGGGGCCTACGAGCAGTACTTC CASSFSGRGAYEQYF
TRBJ2-3 TRBD2 . TRBV27 TGTGCCAGCAGCGGACTAGCGGGGGATACGCAGTATTTT CASSGLAGDTQYF
TRBJ1-2 TRBD1 . TRBV7-9 TGTGCCAGCAGCTTACCGACAGGGGCGGTGAGGGGCTACACCTTC CASSLPTGAVRGYTF
TRBJ2-1 TRBD1 . TRBV7-9 TGTGCCAGCAGCACTACAGGGGGCGATGAGCAGTTCTTC CASSTTGGDEQFF
TRBJ1-1 . . TRBV30 TGTGCCTGGACCCCACCGGACAGCCCTGAAGCTTTCTTT CAWTPPDSPEAFF
TRBJ2-3 . . TRBV2 TGTGCCAGCAGTGAAGTTCATGAGGGCACAGATACGCAGTATTTT CASSEVHEGTDTQYF
TRBJ2-7 . once TRBV5-1 TGCGCCAGCAGCCCTACTGGGTACGAGCAGTACTTC CASSPTGYEQYF
TRBJ1-4 . once TRBV7-9 TGTGCCAGCAGCTCGAGGGGTAATGAAAAACTGTTTTTT CASSSRGNEKLFF
TRBJ2-1 . . TRBV6-5 TGTGCCAGCAGTTACTACTCGGGGGCCGCAGGTGAGCAGTTCTTC CASSYYSGAAGEQFF
TRBJ1-3 . . TRBV9 TGTGCCAGCAGAGGGGGCTCTGGAAACACCATATATTTT CASRGGSGNTIYF
TRBJ2-7 . . TRBV27 TGTGCCAGCAGTTTGGTAGGTGGATCCTACGAGCAGTACTTC CASSLVGGSYEQYF
TRBJ2-1 TRBD1 once TRBV10-1 TGCGCCAGCAGTTTGACTCCGGGACAGGCATACAATGAGCAGTTCTTC CASSLTPGQAYNEQFF
TRBJ2-5 . . TRBV11-2 TGTGCCAGCAGCTTAACTTCCGTTTTAGAGACCCAGTACTTC CASSLTSVLETQYF